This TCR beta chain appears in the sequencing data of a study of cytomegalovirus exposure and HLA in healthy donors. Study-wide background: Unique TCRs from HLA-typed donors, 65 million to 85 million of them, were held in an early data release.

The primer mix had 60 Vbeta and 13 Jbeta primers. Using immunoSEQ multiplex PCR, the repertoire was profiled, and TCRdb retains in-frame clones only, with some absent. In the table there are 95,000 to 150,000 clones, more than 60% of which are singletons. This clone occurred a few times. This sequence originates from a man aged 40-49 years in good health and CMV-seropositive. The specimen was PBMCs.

The CDR3 DNA sequence: TGTGCCAGCAGCTGGGACAGGCGCGAGACCCAGTACTTC. Translation: CASSWDRRETQYF. The chain joins TRBV6-5 to TRBJ2-5, with TRBD1 matching over 8 bases. Germline V gene data show CDR1 as MNHEY and CDR2 as SVGAGI. Trimming cost V 6 bases and J 5 bases; bases outside gene matches: 5. CDR3 length: 13 residues.